A selection of T cell receptor beta chains follows, all from one sample in a study of T cell repertoires in cytomegalovirus infection. From the reads, TCRdb called clonotypes with MiXCR, one entry per CDR3 protein. The table shows roughly 240,000 distinct CDR3 sequences, with roughly 6.5% occurring only once. The specimen was PBMCs. The receptor source for this set is a human donor in good health (CMV status not recorded). Some clones in this sample may be carry-over from other donors' samples. Each CDR3 is given with its conserved first and last residue. Fields, in order: J gene, D gene, V gene, clone size, CDR3 protein, CDR3 DNA. A D gene is named only where the DNA matches it firmly. Only part of the rows carry a size: once, few, many, or a class if the clone is expanded.

J: TRBJ2-1
D: NA
V: TRBV25-1
size: many
CDR3: CASSESTVNEQFF
DNA: TGTGCCAGCAGTGAATCGACAGTCAATGAGCAGTTCTTC

J: TRBJ1-2
D: TRBD1
V: TRBV7-2
size: many
CDR3: CASSLRRGDYGYTF
DNA: TGTGCCAGCAGCTTACGCAGGGGGGACTATGGCTACACCTTC

J: TRBJ2-5
D: NA
V: TRBV12-3/TRBV12-4
size: many
CDR3: CASSLGRGVQETQYF
DNA: TGTGCCAGCAGTTTAGGCAGGGGGGTCCAAGAGACCCAGTACTTC

J: TRBJ2-1
D: TRBD2
V: TRBV7-2
size: NA
CDR3: CASSLFDSGRAQQFF
DNA: TGTGCCAGCAGCTTGTTTGACAGCGGGAGGGCCCAGCAGTTCTTC

J: TRBJ2-7
D: NA
V: TRBV4-2
size: NA
CDR3: CASSLDKGQLYEQYF
DNA: TGTGCCAGCAGCCTAGACAAGGGGCAATTGTACGAGCAGTACTTC

J: TRBJ2-4
D: NA
V: TRBV19
size: many
CDR3: CASTKTGWEQYF
DNA: TGTGCCAGTACTAAAACAGGGTGGGAACAGTACTTC

J: TRBJ2-1
D: TRBD1
V: TRBV29-1
size: many
CDR3: CSVEIFVGRGIAAQFF
DNA: TGCAGCGTTGAAATTTTCGTAGGCAGGGGGATTGCGGCGCAGTTCTTC

J: TRBJ1-2
D: NA
V: TRBV5-1
size: many
CDR3: CASSFQDRTGGYTF
DNA: TGCGCCAGCAGCTTCCAAGACAGAACCGGTGGCTACACCTTC

J: TRBJ1-2
D: NA
V: TRBV28
size: many
CDR3: CASTQRGDGYTF
DNA: TGTGCCAGCACCCAGCGGGGTGATGGCTACACCTTC

J: TRBJ2-1
D: NA
V: TRBV6-5
size: many
CDR3: CASGLVMGHEQFF
DNA: TGTGCCAGCGGGCTCGTCATGGGACATGAGCAGTTCTTC

J: TRBJ1-2
D: NA
V: TRBV20-1
size: many
CDR3: CSASLETGYGYTF
DNA: TGCAGTGCTAGCCTAGAGACAGGCTATGGCTACACCTTC

J: TRBJ1-5
D: TRBD1
V: TRBV6-6
size: NA
CDR3: CASSRGQGVSYSNQPQHF
DNA: TGTGCCAGCAGCCGAGGACAGGGGGTATCCTATAGCAATCAGCCCCAGCATTTT

J: TRBJ2-7
D: NA
V: TRBV7-9
size: many
CDR3: CASSYDYEQYF
DNA: TGTGCCAGCAGCTATGACTACGAGCAGTACTTC

J: TRBJ2-7
D: NA
V: TRBV29-1
size: NA
CDR3: CSVGHSSYEQYF
DNA: TGCAGCGTGGGGCATAGCTCCTACGAGCAGTACTTC

J: TRBJ1-1
D: TRBD1
V: TRBV28
size: many
CDR3: CASSPSGTGEAEAFF
DNA: TGTGCCAGCAGTCCCTCCGGGACAGGGGAGGCTGAAGCTTTCTTT

J: TRBJ2-7
D: NA
V: TRBV20-1
size: many
CDR3: CSARDDDRKDEQYF
DNA: TGCAGTGCTAGAGATGATGATAGGAAGGACGAGCAGTACTTC

J: TRBJ1-2
D: NA
V: TRBV7-2
size: many
CDR3: CASSTRAVSDYGYTF
DNA: TGTGCCAGCAGCACTCGCGCGGTGAGTGACTATGGCTACACCTTC

J: TRBJ2-3
D: NA
V: TRBV5-1
size: many
CDR3: CASSLGIASKGTDTQYF
DNA: TGCGCCAGCAGCTTGGGAATAGCGTCGAAAGGTACAGATACGCAGTATTTT

J: TRBJ2-5
D: NA
V: TRBV12-3/TRBV12-4
size: many
CDR3: CASSLQGPSETQYF
DNA: TGTGCCAGCAGTTTACAGGGACCCTCGGAGACCCAGTACTTC

J: TRBJ1-2
D: NA
V: TRBV20-1
size: many
CDR3: CSTDLRGNYGYTF
DNA: TGCAGTACTGACCTGAGGGGAAACTATGGCTACACCTTC

J: TRBJ2-1
D: TRBD2
V: TRBV19
size: many
CDR3: CASSPQLAGGQGQFF
DNA: TGTGCCAGTAGTCCTCAACTAGCGGGGGGGCAGGGGCAGTTCTTC

J: TRBJ2-1
D: TRBD1
V: TRBV5-1
size: many
CDR3: CASSPRTGHEQFF
DNA: TGCGCCAGCAGCCCCCGGACAGGGCATGAGCAGTTCTTC